This T cell receptor beta chain was documented in a study of blood T cell repertoires in COVID-19. The overall study: Both acute and convalescent COVID-19 samples were obtained from the United States, Italy and Spain. In each case, the material was cDNA or gDNA derived from T cells, B-cell-depleted T cells, or PBMCs.

Everyone who took part was roughly 18 to 100 years old, and they came from roughly 25 US areas. The table came from immunoSEQ multiplex PCR; TCRdb's copy has only in-frame clones and leaves some out. This sample has approximately 450,000 clones, with around 91% found just once. This sequence was found in a man aged 25 to 45 who had recovered from COVID-19. Sequenced: PBMCs or T cells enriched from blood (not recorded which).

CDR3 sequence (DNA): TGTGCCAGCAGCCCCGGGGGGCTAGCGGGAATGACCGGGGAGCTGTTTTTT. Amino acid sequence: CASSPGGLAGMTGELFF. J is TRBJ2-2 and V is TRBV4-2; 9 bases agree with TRBD2. The CDR3 spans 17 residues. Unmatched junction bases numbered 11, after V lost 4 bases and J lost 5 bases. From germline, CDR1 is LGHNA and CDR2 YNFKEQ.